This is a list of T cell receptor beta chains from one sample in a study of blood T cell repertoires in COVID-19. TCRdb's copy holds only in-frame clones and misses some; the assay was immunoSEQ multiplex PCR. The table shows a few hundred thousand clones, with approximately 90% occurring only once. Sequenced material: peripheral blood. All receptors derive from a man between 18 and 29 years old with active or convalescent COVID-19. CDR3s include the opening cysteine and the closing phenylalanine or tryptophan. D genes are given only for firm matches. Not every row has a clone size; where given, it reads once, few, many or a size class.

d_call | clone_size | j_call | v_call | cdr3_aa | cdr3_nt
TRBD2 | - | TRBJ2-3 | TRBV28 | CASSSSGSSSGLLDTQYF | TGTGCCAGCAGTTCTAGCGGGAGTTCGAGTGGGCTGCTGGATACGCAGTATTTT
- | - | TRBJ1-5 | TRBV5-1 | CASSLEGGNQPQHF | TGCGCCAGCAGCTTGGAAGGGGGCAATCAGCCCCAGCATTTT
- | - | TRBJ2-5 | TRBV7-2 | CASSLVSGLETQYF | TGTGCCAGCAGCTTAGTTTCAGGCTTGGAGACCCAGTACTTC
- | once | TRBJ1-1 | TRBV5-1 | CASTRTPGNEAFF | TGCGCCAGCACGCGAACGCCGGGTAATGAAGCTTTCTTT
- | - | TRBJ2-1 | TRBV5-5 | CASSPQGTRISNEQFF | TGTGCCAGCAGCCCACAGGGGACTCGGATTTCCAATGAGCAGTTCTTC
TRBD1 | - | TRBJ1-2 | TRBV2 | CASRWGTGADYGYTF | TGTGCCAGCAGGTGGGGGACAGGGGCGGACTATGGCTACACCTTC
- | - | TRBJ2-5 | TRBV4-1 | CASSHGIGLETETQYF | TGCGCCAGCAGCCACGGTATCGGACTCGAGACGGAGACCCAGTACTTC
TRBD2 | - | TRBJ2-1 | TRBV7-8 | CASSPPRGGRYEQFF | TGTGCCAGCAGCCCCCCGCGCGGGGGGAGGTATGAGCAGTTCTTC
TRBD2 | - | TRBJ2-7 | TRBV19 | CASSWSLAGSSYEQYF | TGTGCCAGTAGTTGGTCGCTAGCGGGTAGCTCCTACGAGCAGTACTTC
- | - | TRBJ2-6 | TRBV5-1 | CASSQLQGTGANVLTF | TGCGCCAGCAGTCAACTACAGGGAACCGGGGCCAACGTCCTGACTTTC
TRBD1 | few | TRBJ2-7 | TRBV27 | CASRIRTGTGDSYEQYF | TGTGCCAGCAGAATCCGAACCGGGACAGGGGATTCCTACGAGCAGTACTTC
TRBD2 | - | TRBJ2-2 | TRBV19 | CASSILGTSGGLNTGELFF | TGTGCCAGTAGTATCCTCGGGACTAGCGGGGGCCTGAACACCGGGGAGCTGTTTTTT
TRBD1 | - | TRBJ2-5 | TRBV6-1 | CASSDMGQGYQETQYF | TGTGCCAGCAGTGATATGGGACAGGGGTATCAAGAGACCCAGTACTTC
TRBD1 | - | TRBJ1-3 | TRBV6-6 | CASSPDRAGNTIYF | TGTGCCAGCAGTCCAGACAGGGCTGGAAACACCATATATTTT
TRBD2 | - | TRBJ2-5 | TRBV7-9 | CASSSSSGQETQYF | TGTGCCAGCAGCTCCTCTAGCGGCCAAGAGACCCAGTACTTC
- | - | TRBJ2-7 | TRBV28 | CASSSQTGLTSYEQYF | TGTGCCAGCAGTTCTCAAACAGGACTAACCTCCTACGAGCAGTACTTC
- | - | TRBJ2-5 | TRBV6-2/TRBV6-3 | CASSYAGTLQETQYF | TGTGCCAGCAGTTACGCCGGGACACTCCAAGAGACCCAGTACTTC
- | - | TRBJ2-5 | TRBV6-5 | CASTKDSQEYF | TGTGCCAGCACTAAGGACTCTCAAGAGTACTTC
- | - | TRBJ1-1 | TRBV5-1 | CASSLFTRGTEAFF | TGCGCCAGCAGCCTTTTTACTCGGGGGACTGAAGCTTTCTTT
TRBD2 | - | TRBJ2-1 | TRBV14 | CASSQQTSGSYNEQFF | TGTGCCAGCAGCCAGCAGACTAGCGGGAGCTACAATGAGCAGTTCTTC
- | - | TRBJ1-5 | TRBV19 | CASTPGRMDQPQHF | TGTGCCAGTACCCCAGGGAGGATGGATCAGCCCCAGCATTTT
TRBD2 | - | TRBJ2-7 | TRBV7-8 | CASSLGTSPAAEQYF | TGTGCCAGCAGCTTAGGGACTAGCCCCGCAGCCGAGCAGTACTTC
- | - | TRBJ2-1 | TRBV5-1 | CASSLDYQAFGLYNEQFF | TGCGCCAGCAGCTTGGATTATCAAGCGTTCGGACTGTACAATGAGCAGTTCTTC
- | once | TRBJ1-2 | TRBV7-9 | CASSFTGFPYGYTF | TGTGCCAGCAGCTTCACAGGGTTTCCCTATGGCTACACCTTC
TRBD1 | few | TRBJ2-7 | TRBV18 | CASSPRQGSYEQYF | TGTGCCAGCTCACCCCGACAGGGCTCCTACGAGCAGTACTTC
TRBD1 | - | TRBJ1-4 | TRBV7-2 | CASSYGQGGTNEKLFF | TGTGCCAGCAGCTACGGACAGGGTGGAACTAATGAAAAACTGTTTTTT
- | - | TRBJ1-2 | TRBV4-1 | CASSQGSDGISGGYTF | TGCGCCAGCAGCCAAGGCTCAGACGGCATTTCAGGGGGCTACACCTTC
TRBD2 | - | TRBJ2-1 | TRBV6-2/TRBV6-3 | CASSYGERGGWNEQFF | TGTGCCAGCAGTTACGGGGAGCGGGGAGGGTGGAATGAGCAGTTCTTC
TRBD2 | - | TRBJ2-7 | TRBV7-8 | CASSTPLAGGSNEQYF | TGTGCCAGCAGCACGCCACTAGCGGGAGGGAGTAACGAGCAGTACTTC
TRBD1 | - | TRBJ1-6 | TRBV7-2 | CASSLMARGLSPLHF | TGTGCCAGCAGCTTAATGGCCAGGGGGCTCTCACCCCTCCACTTT
- | - | TRBJ1-1 | TRBV7-8 | CASSTTRMNTEAFF | TGTGCCAGCAGCACGACACGAATGAACACTGAAGCTTTCTTT
- | - | TRBJ1-2 | TRBV27 | CASARGGGVSGYTF | TGTGCCAGCGCCCGAGGCGGGGGCGTGAGTGGCTACACCTTC
- | - | TRBJ1-1 | TRBV9 | CASSGGKLMNTEAFF | TGTGCCAGCAGCGGAGGGAAACTTATGAACACTGAAGCTTTCTTT
- | few | TRBJ1-6 | TRBV14 | CASRRTPNNSPLHF | TGTGCCAGCAGACGGACACCGAATAATTCACCCCTCCACTTT
TRBD2 | - | TRBJ2-3 | TRBV9 | CASSPPSGSYTDTQYF | TGTGCCAGCAGCCCCCCTAGCGGGAGTTACACAGATACGCAGTATTTT
TRBD2 | few | TRBJ2-1 | TRBV29-1 | CSVVSGTTNYNEQFF | TGCAGCGTCGTCAGTGGGACTACGAACTACAATGAGCAGTTCTTC
- | - | TRBJ1-2 | TRBV27 | CASSLYGSGQKKGYTF | TGTGCCAGCAGTTTATATGGTTCGGGACAAAAGAAGGGCTACACCTTC
- | - | TRBJ1-5 | TRBV21-1 | CASSKVGNRALQPQHF | TGTGCCAGCAGCAAAGTCGGGAACAGGGCTCTTCAGCCCCAGCATTTT
- | - | TRBJ2-1 | TRBV7-9 | CASSLAQTPYNEQFF | TGTGCCAGCAGCTTAGCGCAAACACCATACAATGAGCAGTTCTTC
TRBD1 | - | TRBJ2-5 | TRBV27 | CASSQITLGQGQFLKETQYF | TGTGCCAGCAGTCAGATAACCCTCGGACAGGGACAGTTTCTTAAAGAGACCCAGTACTTC
TRBD1 | - | TRBJ2-7 | TRBV18 | CASSPQGASYEQYF | TGTGCCAGCTCACCGCAGGGGGCGTCCTACGAGCAGTACTTC
TRBD1 | - | TRBJ1-2 | TRBV5-1 | CASSPTPGTGYGYTF | TGCGCCAGCAGCCCCACCCCCGGGACAGGCTATGGCTACACCTTC
- | - | TRBJ2-3 | TRBV2 | CASSSYDRRTDTQYF | TGTGCCAGCAGTTCTTACGACAGGCGCACGGATACGCAGTATTTT
TRBD1 | - | TRBJ1-1 | TRBV27 | CASGDRGFSREAFF | TGTGCCAGCGGGGACAGGGGCTTCAGTAGAGAGGCTTTCTTT
- | once | TRBJ2-5 | TRBV28 | CASSLSGGLSQGTQYF | TGTGCCAGCAGTCTTAGCGGCGGACTATCCCAAGGGACCCAGTACTTC
- | - | TRBJ2-6 | TRBV27 | CASSLTGTGANVLTF | TGTGCCAGCAGTCTCACAGGGACTGGGGCCAACGTCCTGACTTTC
TRBD2 | - | TRBJ2-1 | TRBV11-3 | CASSPSGGSDEQFF | TGTGCCAGCAGCCCTAGCGGGGGGTCGGATGAGCAGTTCTTC
- | - | TRBJ2-3 | TRBV6-4 | CASSAVASSDTQYF | TGTGCCAGCAGCGCCGTCGCGTCGTCAGATACGCAGTATTTT
TRBD2 | - | TRBJ2-1 | TRBV6-6 | CASSGTSGPNEQFF | TGTGCCAGCTCCGGGACTAGCGGTCCCAATGAGCAGTTCTTC
TRBD1 | few | TRBJ2-7 | TRBV5-6 | CASSLPGQGSYEQYF | TGTGCCAGCAGCTTGCCGGGACAGGGAAGCTACGAGCAGTACTTC
TRBD2 | - | TRBJ2-2 | TRBV5-1 | CASSFLRETGELFF | TGCGCCAGCAGCTTTTTGCGGGAGACCGGGGAGCTGTTTTTT
- | - | TRBJ2-1 | TRBV7-8 | CASSFPGVAGNEQFF | TGTGCCAGCAGCTTCCCCGGGGTCGCGGGGAATGAGCAGTTCTTC
TRBD1 | - | TRBJ1-1 | TRBV29-1 | CSGQGNTEAFF | TGCAGCGGACAGGGAAACACTGAAGCTTTCTTT